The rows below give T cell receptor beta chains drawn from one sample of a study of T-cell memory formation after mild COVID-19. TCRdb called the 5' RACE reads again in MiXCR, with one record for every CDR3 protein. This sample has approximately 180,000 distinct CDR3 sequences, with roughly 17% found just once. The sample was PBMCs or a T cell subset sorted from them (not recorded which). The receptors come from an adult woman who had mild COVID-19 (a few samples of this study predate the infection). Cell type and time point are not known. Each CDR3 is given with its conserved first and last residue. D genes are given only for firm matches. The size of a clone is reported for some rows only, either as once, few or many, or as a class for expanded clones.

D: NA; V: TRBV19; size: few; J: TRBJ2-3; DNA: TGTGCCAGTGATGGGTCAGGGAGCACAGATACGCAGTATTTT; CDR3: CASDGSGSTDTQYF
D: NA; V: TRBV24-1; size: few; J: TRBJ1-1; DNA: TGTGCCACCAGTGCGGTCGGGCGTGGAGCTTTCTTT; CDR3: CATSAVGRGAFF
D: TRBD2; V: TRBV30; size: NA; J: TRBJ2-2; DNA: TGTGCCTGGAGACTTGTAGCGGGAGTAGCCGGGGAGCTGTTTTTT; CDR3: CAWRLVAGVAGELFF
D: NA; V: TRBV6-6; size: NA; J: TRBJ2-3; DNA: TGTGCCAGCAGTTCGGGACGTCTACGCACAGATACGCAGTATTTT; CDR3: CASSSGRLRTDTQYF
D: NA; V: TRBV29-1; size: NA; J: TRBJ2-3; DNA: TGCAGTTCGCGGAGCTCTAGCACAGATACGCAGTATTTT; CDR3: CSSRSSSTDTQYF
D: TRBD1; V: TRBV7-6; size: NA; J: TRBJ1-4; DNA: TGTGCCAGCAGCTCCGGGCCGACAGGGCCTAATGAAAAACTGTTTTTT; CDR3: CASSSGPTGPNEKLFF
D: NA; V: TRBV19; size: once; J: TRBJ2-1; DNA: TGTGCCAGCGACGTCGGAGGGTACAGCCAAACTGAGCAGTTCTTC; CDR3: CASDVGGYSQTEQFF
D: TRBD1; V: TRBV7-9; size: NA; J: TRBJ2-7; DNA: TGTGCCAGCAGCTTAGTAGGGGGCCGGGACGAGCAGTACTTC; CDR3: CASSLVGGRDEQYF
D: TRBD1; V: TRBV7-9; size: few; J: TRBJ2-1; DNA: TGTGCCAGCAGCTTAGGACAGGGAAGCTCCTACAATGAGCAGTTCTTC; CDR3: CASSLGQGSSYNEQFF
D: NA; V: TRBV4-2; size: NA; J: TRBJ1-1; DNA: TGTGCCAGCAGCCAAGATCGGGCCACTTACACTGAAGCTTTCTTT; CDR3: CASSQDRATYTEAFF
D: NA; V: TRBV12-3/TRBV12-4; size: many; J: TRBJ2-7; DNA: TGTGCCAGCAGTACCCCACCCTACGAGCAGTACTTC; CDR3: CASSTPPYEQYF
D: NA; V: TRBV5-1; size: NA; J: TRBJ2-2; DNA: TGCGCCAGCAGCTTGGGCGACAGGTCCGGGGAGCTGTTTTTT; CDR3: CASSLGDRSGELFF
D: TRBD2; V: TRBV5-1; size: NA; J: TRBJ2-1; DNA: TGCGCCAGCAGCCCGGGACTAGCGGGAGTGAGCGACAATGAGCAGTTCTTC; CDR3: CASSPGLAGVSDNEQFF
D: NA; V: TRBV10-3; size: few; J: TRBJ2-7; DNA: TGTGCCATCACGGGACGGGAGTCCTACGAGCAGTACTTC; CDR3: CAITGRESYEQYF
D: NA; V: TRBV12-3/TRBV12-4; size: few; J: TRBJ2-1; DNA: TGTGCCAGCAGTTCGAGATCTAGCCGGGGGATGTACAATGAGCAGTTCTTC; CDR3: CASSSRSSRGMYNEQFF
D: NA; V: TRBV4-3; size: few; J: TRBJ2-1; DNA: TGCGCCAGCAGCCAAGGTAGCGGAGTAAGCTCCTACAATGAGCAGTTCTTC; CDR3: CASSQGSGVSSYNEQFF
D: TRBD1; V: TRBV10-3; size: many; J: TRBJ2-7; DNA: TGTGCCATCAGTCACGGGACAGGCGAAGAACCCGAGCAGTACTTC; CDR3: CAISHGTGEEPEQYF
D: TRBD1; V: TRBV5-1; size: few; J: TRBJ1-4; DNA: TGCGCCAGCAGCCGGGACAGTACTAATGAAAAACTGTTTTTT; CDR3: CASSRDSTNEKLFF
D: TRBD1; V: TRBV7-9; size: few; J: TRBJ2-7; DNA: TGTGCCAGCAGCACCCCCGGGACAGGGGTTTACGAGCAGTACTTC; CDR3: CASSTPGTGVYEQYF
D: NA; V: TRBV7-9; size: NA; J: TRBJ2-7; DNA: TGTGCCAGCAGCCGCGACCGGGGCTCCTACGAGCAGTACTTC; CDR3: CASSRDRGSYEQYF
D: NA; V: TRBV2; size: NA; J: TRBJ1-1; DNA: TGTGCCAGCAGGGCTAACACTGAAGCTTTCTTT; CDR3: CASRANTEAFF